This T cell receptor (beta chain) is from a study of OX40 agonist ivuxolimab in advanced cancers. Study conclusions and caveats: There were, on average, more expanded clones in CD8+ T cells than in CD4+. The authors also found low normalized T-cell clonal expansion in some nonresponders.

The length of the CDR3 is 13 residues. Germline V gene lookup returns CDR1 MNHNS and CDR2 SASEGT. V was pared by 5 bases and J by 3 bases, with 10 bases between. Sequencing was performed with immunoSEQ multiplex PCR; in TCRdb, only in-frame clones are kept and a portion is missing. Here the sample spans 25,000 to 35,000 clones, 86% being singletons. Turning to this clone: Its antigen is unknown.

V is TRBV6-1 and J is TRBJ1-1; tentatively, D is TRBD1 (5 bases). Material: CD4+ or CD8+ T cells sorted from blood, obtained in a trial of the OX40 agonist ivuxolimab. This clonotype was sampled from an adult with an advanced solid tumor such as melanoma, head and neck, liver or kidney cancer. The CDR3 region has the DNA TGTGCCAGCAGTAAGACAGCATACACTGAAGCTTTCTTT. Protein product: CASSKTAYTEAFF.